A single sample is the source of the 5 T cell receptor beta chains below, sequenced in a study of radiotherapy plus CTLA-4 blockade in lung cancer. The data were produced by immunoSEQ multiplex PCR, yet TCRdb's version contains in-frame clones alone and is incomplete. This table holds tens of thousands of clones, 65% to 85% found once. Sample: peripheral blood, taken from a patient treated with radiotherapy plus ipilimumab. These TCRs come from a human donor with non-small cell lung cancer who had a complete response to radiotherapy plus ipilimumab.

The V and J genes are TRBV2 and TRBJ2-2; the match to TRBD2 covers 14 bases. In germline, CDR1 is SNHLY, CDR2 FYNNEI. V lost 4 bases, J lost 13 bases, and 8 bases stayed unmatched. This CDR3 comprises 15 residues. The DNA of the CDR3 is TGTGCCAGCAGTGGGGGACTAGCGGGAGTTCACGCGCTGTTTTTT. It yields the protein CASSGGLAGVHALFF.

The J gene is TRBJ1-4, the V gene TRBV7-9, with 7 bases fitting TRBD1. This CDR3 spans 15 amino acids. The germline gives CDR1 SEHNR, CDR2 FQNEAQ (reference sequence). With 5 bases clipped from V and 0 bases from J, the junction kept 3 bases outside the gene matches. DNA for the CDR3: TGTGCCAGCAGCCGACAGGGATCAACTAATGAAAAACTGTTTTTT. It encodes CASSRQGSTNEKLFF.

In DNA, the CDR3 is TGTGCCAGCAGCTTGTTCTGGGGACTAAATCAGCCCCAGCATTTT. Amino acids: CASSLFWGLNQPQHF. The rearrangement uses TRBV5-5 and TRBJ1-5; tentative D call: TRBD1 (5 bases). Trimming cost V 1 base and J 4 bases, with 12 bases left between them. This CDR3 has 15 residues. Germline CDR1 SGHKS, CDR2 YYEKEE (reference sequence).

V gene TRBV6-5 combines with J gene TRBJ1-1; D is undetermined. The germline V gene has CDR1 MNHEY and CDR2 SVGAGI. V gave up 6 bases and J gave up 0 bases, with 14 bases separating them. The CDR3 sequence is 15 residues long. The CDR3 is CASRIDTYMNTEAFF. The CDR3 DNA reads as TGTGCCAGCAGAATTGACACCTACATGAACACTGAAGCTTTCTTT.

CDR3 nucleotides: TGTGCCAGCAGCTTATGGGGGACAGACTACAATGAGCAGTTCTTC. Translating gives CASSLWGTDYNEQFF. The rearrangement uses TRBV11-2 and TRBJ2-1; 7 nucleotides align to TRBD1. Germline-derived CDR1 and CDR2 are SGHAT and FQNNGV. The CDR3 runs 15 residues. With V trimmed by 2 bases and J by 3 bases, 4 bases remained unmatched.